Presented here are 17 T cell receptor beta chains from one specimen sequenced in a study of T-cell reconstitution after alpha-beta-depleted transplantation in children. A TCRbeta library incorporating unique molecular identifiers was prepared. TCRdb re-called the PCR reads through MiXCR, storing one row per CDR3 protein. This sample yields around 200,000 distinct CDR3 sequences, of which roughly 11% are seen a single time; 28% belongs to the top ten. The input for sequencing was PBMCs, taken before TCRalphabeta/CD19-depleted stem cell transplant. These receptors were collected from a child younger than two with acute myeloid leukemia, due to receive a stem cell transplant.

This clonotype was seen ten or more times. V gene TRBV11-2 combines with J gene TRBJ1-1; weak D call: TRBD1 (6 bases). Germline-derived CDR1 and CDR2 are SGHAT and FQNNGV. Trimming stripped 3 bases from V and 1 base from J, with 12 bases between. The CDR3 spans 15 residues. The CDR3 coding sequence is TGTGCCAGCAGCTTTACGAGGGGACAGAACACTGAAGCTTTCTTT. This sequence encodes CASSFTRGQNTEAFF.

This clonotype was seen ten or more times. For the CDR3, the DNA is TGCGCCAGCAGCCTCTCTGGTCGCGAAAACACCGGGGAGCTGTTTTTT. Translating it yields CASSLSGRENTGELFF. The rearrangement uses TRBV5-1 and TRBJ2-2; D ambiguous. The CDR3 totals 16 residues. The V gene lost 4 bases and the J gene lost 2 bases, with 15 bases spanning the gap. Germline CDR1 SGHRS, CDR2 YFSETQ.

This clonotype came up many times. The V gene is TRBV24-1, the J gene TRBJ2-7; the match to TRBD1 covers 11 bases. Germline CDR1 KGHDR, CDR2 SFDVKD. The CDR3 spans 15 residues. After removal of 4 bases from V and 5 bases from J, the junction contained 6 bases not matched to a gene. The CDR3 protein is CATSDPGQGANEQYF. Here the CDR3 DNA reads TGTGCCACCAGTGACCCAGGACAGGGGGCAAACGAGCAGTACTTC.

This clonotype was seen many times. The rearrangement uses TRBV11-2 and TRBJ2-1; D not resolved. Per the germline V gene, CDR1 is SGHAT and CDR2 is FQNNGV. Trimming stripped 5 bases from V and 11 bases from J, with 22 bases between. The CDR3 has 15 amino acids. The CDR3 here is CASSPHTPVDPQQFF. The CDR3 bases are TGTGCCAGCAGCCCTCACACCCCCGTAGATCCCCAGCAGTTCTTC.

This clonotype was detected ten times or more. V usage is TRBV12-3 or TRBV12-4 and J usage is TRBJ1-2, with unresolved D. There are 13 residues in the CDR3. The ends were cut back, 1 base at V and 6 bases at J, with 9 bases in the middle. The CDR3 nucleotides are TGTGCCAGCAGTTTAGGTCGCGGCGATGGCTACACCTTC. Encoded protein: CASSLGRGDGYTF.

On this clonotype itself: This clone may be a read error of a much larger clone one base away. This chain connects TRBV5-1 to TRBJ2-1; no clear D. The CDR3 runs to 13 residues. The germline V gene encodes CDR1 SGHRS and CDR2 YFSETQ. The CDR3 loop is CAGSFPSPDEQFF. The CDR3 DNA reads TGCGCCGGCAGCTTTCCGAGCCCGGATGAGCAGTTCTTC. Full variable domain (rest looked up from reference TRBV5-1 and TRBJ2-1): KAGVTQTPRYLIKTRGQQVTLSCSPISGHRSVSWYQQTPGQGLQFLFEYFSETQRNKGNFPGRFSGRQFSNSRSEMNVSTLELGDSALYLCAGSFPSPDEQFFGPGTRLTVL.

Ten or more counts support this clonotype. This chain joins TRBV14 and TRBJ2-1; D unresolved. The CDR3 loop spans 12 amino acids. Trimming removed 3 bases from V and 9 bases from J, with 9 bases in between. Germline assignment: CDR1 SGHDN and CDR2 FVKESK. The CDR3 region is CASSHLFGEQFF. The CDR3 DNA reads as TGTGCCAGCAGCCACCTCTTCGGTGAGCAGTTCTTC.

In this sample, this clonotype turned up many times. The J gene is TRBJ2-7, the V gene TRBV7-8; D is perhaps TRBD1 or TRBD2 (5 bases each). Germline lookup yields CDR1 SGHVS and CDR2 FQNEAQ. V shed 2 bases and J shed 6 bases, with 11 bases lying between them. The CDR3 is 13 residues long. In DNA form, the CDR3 reads TGTGCCAGCAGCTTAAATGAGGGGCGCGAGCAGTACTTC. It codes for CASSLNEGREQYF.

There are many counts of this clonotype. The gene calls are TRBV10-2 and TRBJ2-3, with D perhaps given as TRBD1 or TRBD2 (5 bases each). Germline V gene data show CDR1 as WSHSY and CDR2 as SAAADI. The CDR3 extends over 15 amino acids. Trimming removed 1 base from V and 2 bases from J, with 10 bases in between. The CDR3: CASSEYYGATDTQYF. The CDR3 region has the DNA TGCGCCAGCAGTGAGTACTACGGGGCCACAGATACGCAGTATTTT.

This clonotype was seen only a few times. This chain joins TRBV28 and TRBJ2-7, with TRBD2 as a possible D gene (5 bases). The CDR3 has 13 residues. Deletions cut 7 bases from V and 2 bases from J, with 12 bases between. Looked up from germline, CDR1 is MDHEN and CDR2 is SYDVKM. The CDR3 DNA sequence: TGTGCCAGCATGAAGCCGGGGACCTACGAGCAGTACTTC. This gives the protein CASMKPGTYEQYF. The full variable domain, with the rest looked up from reference TRBV28 and TRBJ2-7, is DVKVTQSSRYLVKRTGEKVFLECVQDMDHENMFWYRQDPGLGLRLIYFSYDVKMKEKGDIPEGYSVSREKKERFSLILESASTNQTSMYLCASMKPGTYEQYFGPGTRLTVT.

The chain carries TRBV7-9 and TRBJ1-2, with D hard to call. Germline values: CDR1 SEHNR, CDR2 FQNEAQ (reference sequence). V was cut by 5 bases and J by 4 bases, with 8 bases left in between. The CDR3 has 12 residues. CDR3 loop: CASSHLTYGYTF. DNA for the CDR3: TGTGCCAGCAGCCATCTCACCTATGGCTACACCTTC.

This clonotype came up a few times. Being one base from a much bigger clone, this may be a read error. This chain connects TRBV5-1 to TRBJ1-2; D is uncertain. Germline V CDR1 and CDR2: SGHRS, YFSETQ. This CDR3 comprises 14 residues. CDR3 sequence (DNA): TGCGCCAGCAGCTTCCCGGGAGGGTACTATGGCGACACCTTC. Encoded protein: CASSFPGGYYGDTF.

This clonotype has at least ten counts. The chain joins TRBV11-3 to TRBJ2-1; 10 nucleotides match TRBD2. This CDR3 comprises 14 residues. Losses at the gene ends were 4 bases for V and 6 bases for J; bases not matched to a gene: 3. Germline V lookup: CDR1 SGHNT, CDR2 YENEEA. The CDR3 here is CASSSRLAGNEQFF. CDR3 in DNA: TGTGCCAGCAGCTCGAGACTAGCGGGCAATGAGCAGTTCTTC.

The table lists this clonotype with many counts. V gene TRBV20-1 combines with J gene TRBJ1-1; D gene unclear. CDR3 length: 13 residues. The V end was cut by 5 bases, the J end by 9 bases, with 19 bases between. The germline V gene encodes CDR1 DFQATT and CDR2 SNEGSKA (reference sequence). The CDR3 loop reads CSAPSALETKAFF. CDR3 in DNA: TGCAGTGCTCCCTCCGCCCTCGAGACCAAAGCTTTCTTT.

There are many counts of this clonotype. The chain is built from TRBV4-3 and TRBJ2-1; D not resolved. Trimming removed 5 bases at V and 0 bases at J, with 17 bases between. The CDR3 is 17 amino acids. Germline-derived CDR1 and CDR2 are LGHNA and YSLEER. The CDR3 is CASSSRWAESSYNEQFF. As DNA, the CDR3 is TGCGCCAGCAGCAGTAGGTGGGCGGAGAGCTCCTACAATGAGCAGTTCTTC.

The gene calls are TRBV11-2 and TRBJ2-5; weak D call: TRBD2 (6 bases). Germline V CDR1 and CDR2: SGHAT, FQNNGV. V was trimmed by 5 bases and J by 5 bases, leaving 9 bases between them. The CDR3 totals 12 residues. CDR3 loop: CASSSAGETQYF. In DNA, the CDR3 is TGTGCCAGCAGCAGCGCGGGGGAGACCCAGTACTTC.

This clonotype showed up many times. The chain carries TRBV5-1 and TRBJ2-5, with D possibly TRBD2 on 5 matching bases. CDR3 length: 13 amino acids. V was cut by 1 base and J by 6 bases, with 10 bases left in between. Per the germline V gene, CDR1 is SGHRS and CDR2 is YFSETQ. The CDR3 DNA follows: TGCGCCAGCAGCTTGATTAGGGAGAAGACCCAGTACTTC. Translated, it gives CASSLIREKTQYF.